This TCR beta chain was profiled in a study of T cells in Graves' hyperthyroidism and ophthalmopathy. With 3 bases removed from V and 1 base from J, the gap between germline ends came to 12 bases. The CDR3 runs to 15 residues. Germline assignment: CDR1 LNHDA and CDR2 SQIVND (reference sequence). TCR beta CDR3 regions were amplified from RNA. The HTBI primer set was used in a first-round RT-PCR of the TCR CDR3. One entry per CDR3 protein, called by TCRdb with MiXCR from the multiplex PCR reads. The repertoire includes around 300,000 distinct CDR3 sequences, about 20% of them detected once, and around 65% sits in the top ten.

Sequencing was performed on blood. The chain is built from TRBV19 and TRBJ1-1; D is unclear. The sequence derives from a man in his thirties or forties with Graves' ophthalmopathy. The CDR3 loop is CASSINSLGNTEAFF. CDR3 DNA sequence: TGTGCCAGTAGTATTAACTCCCTCGGGAACACTGAAGCTTTCTTT.